A selection of T cell receptor beta chains follows, all from one sample in a study of T cell clonotyping in hematopoietic cell transplantation. Here immunoSEQ multiplex PCR was the method, and the copy in TCRdb shows in-frame clones only, minus some. The repertoire holds around 7,000 clones, with just over 85% as singletons. The starting material was peripheral blood mononuclear cells, obtained before stem cell transplant. The receptors shown here come from a young man with acute myeloid leukemia. Some clones in this sample may be carry-over from other donors' samples. Both conserved end residues are trimmed from each CDR3. A D gene is named only where the DNA matches it firmly. Only some rows state a clone size, as once, few, many or a class for expanded clones.

clone size,D gene,J gene,V gene,CDR3 protein
.,TRBD1,TRBJ1-2,TRBV6-5,ASSSGTDYGYT
.,.,TRBJ2-1,TRBV28,AISKGVPYNEQF
.,.,TRBJ2-3,TRBV5-1,ASSLGTSTDTQY
.,.,TRBJ2-2,TRBV30,AWSTGVNTGELF
.,TRBD1,TRBJ1-4,TRBV11-2,ASSLGLGGGEKLF
.,TRBD2,TRBJ2-2,TRBV7-7,ASSPSGSTGELF
.,.,TRBJ2-6,TRBV7-7,ASSIVRVPQSRANVLT
.,.,TRBJ1-5,TRBV28,ASSLAGAYGQPQH
.,TRBD1,TRBJ2-7,TRBV2,ASSYRRGQGSYEQY
.,.,TRBJ2-5,TRBV30,AWSGSREQY
.,.,TRBJ2-2,TRBV6-1,ASSGSWGAGELF
.,.,TRBJ1-5,TRBV7-2,ASSLDGNQPQH
.,.,TRBJ2-7,TRBV10-3,AISESNVYEQY
.,TRBD2,TRBJ2-1,TRBV5-1,ASSLPTSGLYNEQF
.,.,TRBJ1-1,TRBV9,ASSPWGGTEAF
.,.,TRBJ1-5,TRBV6-1,ASSRPGHSNQPQH
.,.,TRBJ2-1,TRBV19,ASSPATNEQF
.,.,TRBJ2-7,TRBV6-5,ASKFRDTYYEQY
.,.,TRBJ1-4,TRBV4-2,ASSQDRVGEKLF
.,.,TRBJ2-7,TRBV5-1,ASSPFRRSYEQY
.,.,TRBJ2-3,TRBV5-1,ASSLGTARSTDTQY
.,.,TRBJ1-5,TRBV5-8,ASSFLGSNQPQH
.,.,TRBJ2-5,TRBV6-4,ASTQRTGTQETQY
.,.,TRBJ1-2,TRBV7-2,ASSSTGTSSYGYT
.,.,TRBJ2-1,TRBV27,ASSFRDGVRNEQF
.,.,TRBJ1-5,TRBV7-9,ASSVDYQPQH
once,TRBD1,TRBJ2-5,TRBV28,ASSSAGPPGGETQY
.,.,TRBJ2-7,TRBV5-1,ASSSPEGGLPPPGY
.,TRBD1,TRBJ1-4,TRBV28,ASSRLPQGNNEKLF
.,.,TRBJ1-4,TRBV28,ASSLDGGTNEKLF
.,.,TRBJ2-3,TRBV15,ATSRGLDTDTQY
.,.,TRBJ1-2,TRBV10-1,ASIIGRRYGYT
.,.,TRBJ2-6,TRBV19,ASSIRGPGANVLT
.,.,TRBJ1-2,TRBV11-2,ASSWESAGGYT
.,TRBD2,TRBJ2-7,TRBV2,ASAPRAGGRYEQY
.,.,TRBJ1-1,TRBV6-5,ASSYDGWIGAF
.,TRBD1,TRBJ2-7,TRBV6-1,ASGGQGVAYEQY
.,TRBD1,TRBJ1-2,TRBV6-5,ASRPGGGPRGGYT
.,.,TRBJ2-5,TRBV6-6,ASSYRGAEETQY
.,.,TRBJ1-1,TRBV6-6,ASSYSATEAF
.,.,TRBJ1-5,TRBV5-1,ASSVDSPNQPQH
.,TRBD1,TRBJ2-7,TRBV7-2,ASSPGQGREQY
few,TRBD2,TRBJ2-1,TRBV4-2,ASSHLGTSAYNEQF
.,.,TRBJ1-3,TRBV7-4,ASSRHGNTIY
.,TRBD1,TRBJ2-1,TRBV25-1,ASNSETGGDFGEQF
.,.,TRBJ1-1,TRBV25-1,ASSPSWNTEAF
few,.,TRBJ2-1,TRBV19,ASKWAANSYNEQF
.,.,TRBJ1-3,TRBV30,AWNSWTLGASIY
few,TRBD2,TRBJ2-7,TRBV6-1,ASSEQASGVDEQY
.,.,TRBJ1-5,TRBV6-5,ASSYSRVNQPQH
.,TRBD1,TRBJ1-2,TRBV30,AWSVGTGTGAVYT